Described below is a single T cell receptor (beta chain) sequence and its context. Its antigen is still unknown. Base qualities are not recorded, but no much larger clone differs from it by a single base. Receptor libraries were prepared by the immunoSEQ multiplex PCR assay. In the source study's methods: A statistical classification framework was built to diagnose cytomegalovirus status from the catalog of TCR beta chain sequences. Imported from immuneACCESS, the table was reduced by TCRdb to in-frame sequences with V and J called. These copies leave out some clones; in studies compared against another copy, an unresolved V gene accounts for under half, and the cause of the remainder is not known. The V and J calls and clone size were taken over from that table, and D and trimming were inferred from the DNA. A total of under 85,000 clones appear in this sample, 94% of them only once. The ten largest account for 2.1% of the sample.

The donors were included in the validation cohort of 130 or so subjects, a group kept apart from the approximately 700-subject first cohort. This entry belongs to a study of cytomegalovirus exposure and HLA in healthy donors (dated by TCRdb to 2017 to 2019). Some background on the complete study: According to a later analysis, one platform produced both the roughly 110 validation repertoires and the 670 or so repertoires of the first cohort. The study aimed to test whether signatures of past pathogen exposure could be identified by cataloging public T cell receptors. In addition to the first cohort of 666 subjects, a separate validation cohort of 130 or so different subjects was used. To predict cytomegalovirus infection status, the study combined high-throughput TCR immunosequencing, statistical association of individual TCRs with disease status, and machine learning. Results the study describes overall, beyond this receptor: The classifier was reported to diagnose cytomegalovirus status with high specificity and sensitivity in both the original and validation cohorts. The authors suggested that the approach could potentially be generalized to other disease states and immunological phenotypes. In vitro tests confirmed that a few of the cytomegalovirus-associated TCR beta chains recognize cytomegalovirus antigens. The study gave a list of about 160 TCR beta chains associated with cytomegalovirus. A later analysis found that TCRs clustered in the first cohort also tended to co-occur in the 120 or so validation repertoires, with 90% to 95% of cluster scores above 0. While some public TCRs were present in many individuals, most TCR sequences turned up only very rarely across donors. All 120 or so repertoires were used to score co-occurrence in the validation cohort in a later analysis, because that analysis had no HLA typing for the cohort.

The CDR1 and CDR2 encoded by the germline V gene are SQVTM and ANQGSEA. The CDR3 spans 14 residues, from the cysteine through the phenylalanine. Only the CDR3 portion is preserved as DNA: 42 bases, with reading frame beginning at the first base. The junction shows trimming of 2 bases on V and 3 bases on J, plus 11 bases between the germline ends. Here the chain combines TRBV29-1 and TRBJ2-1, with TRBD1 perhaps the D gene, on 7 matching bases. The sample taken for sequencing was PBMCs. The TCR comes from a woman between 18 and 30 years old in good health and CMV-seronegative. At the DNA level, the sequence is TGCAGCGTTGAACAGGGGGGCGGCTACAATGAGCAGTTCTTC. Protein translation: CSVEQGGGYNEQFF.